This is a list of T cell receptor beta chains from one sample in a study of blood T cell repertoires in COVID-19. The assay was immunoSEQ multiplex PCR, and TCRdb's table has in-frame clones only and misses some. The table includes fewer than 250,000 clones, roughly 89% detected once. Material for sequencing was PBMCs or T cells enriched from blood (not recorded which). The receptors originated from a woman aged 30 to 39 with acute COVID-19. The CDR3 runs from the conserved cysteine through the conserved F or W. A D gene is named only where the DNA matches it firmly. Expanded clones are given a class, and other clones once, few, many or no size at all.

d_call,clone_size,j_call,cdr3_length,v_call,cdr3_nt,cdr3_aa
TRBD1,NA,TRBJ2-7,14,TRBV6-5,TGTGCCAGCCGCCCATTAGGGACAGCCTACGAGCAGTACTTC,CASRPLGTAYEQYF
TRBD1,NA,TRBJ2-7,14,TRBV6-5,TGTGCCAGCAGTAAGGGACAGGGCAACTACGAGCAGTACTTC,CASSKGQGNYEQYF
TRBD1,NA,TRBJ2-2,12,TRBV6-2/TRBV6-3,TGTGCCAGCAGTTATCAGGGGGTGGAGCTGTTTTTT,CASSYQGVELFF
NA,NA,TRBJ2-5,15,TRBV18,TGTGCCAGCTCACCCCCCGGGCAGGGGGGAGAGACCCAGTACTTC,CASSPPGQGGETQYF
TRBD1,NA,TRBJ1-6,15,TRBV6-1,TGTGCCAGCAGTGAAGAGGCCGACAGGGGGTCACCCCTCCACTTT,CASSEEADRGSPLHF
NA,NA,TRBJ1-5,15,TRBV19,TGTGCCAGTAGTATAGTGGCAGAAATCAATCAGCCCCAGCATTTT,CASSIVAEINQPQHF
NA,NA,TRBJ2-1,14,TRBV20-1,TGCAGTGCTAGTGGCGGGGTCGGGATGAATGAGCAGTTCTTC,CSASGGVGMNEQFF
NA,NA,TRBJ2-7,13,TRBV12-3/TRBV12-4,TGTGCCAGCAGTCTTCGGTCCAAATACGAGCAGTACTTC,CASSLRSKYEQYF
NA,NA,TRBJ1-2,13,TRBV7-2,TGTGCCAGCAGCTTAGACAGAGCAGATGGCTACACCTTC,CASSLDRADGYTF
TRBD1,NA,TRBJ2-2,17,TRBV11-2,TGTGCCAGCAGCTTAGATCGGGACAGGGGCGCCACCGGGGAGCTGTTTTTT,CASSLDRDRGATGELFF
NA,NA,TRBJ1-4,18,TRBV5-6,TGTGCCAGCAGCGGGAGGGAATCGGACCGGGCATTTAATGAAAAACTGTTTTTT,CASSGRESDRAFNEKLFF
NA,NA,TRBJ1-1,13,TRBV19,TGTGCCAGCAAGAAGGGAGGGCTCACTGAAGCTTTCTTT,CASKKGGLTEAFF
TRBD1,NA,TRBJ1-2,13,TRBV12-3/TRBV12-4,TGTGCCAGCAGAAGACAGGGGGCGCCTAGCTACACCTTC,CASRRQGAPSYTF
TRBD1,NA,TRBJ1-1,11,TRBV20-1,TGCAGTGCCCGACAGGGTCCCGAAGCTTTCTTT,CSARQGPEAFF
NA,NA,TRBJ1-6,14,TRBV27,TGTGCCAGCAGCCTAAGAGACATCTACTCACCCCTCCACTTT,CASSLRDIYSPLHF
TRBD1,NA,TRBJ1-1,14,TRBV30,TGTGCCTGGAGTAGGACAGGGTTGAACACTGAAGCTTTCTTT,CAWSRTGLNTEAFF
NA,NA,TRBJ1-1,14,TRBV3-1/TRBV3-2,TGTGCCAGCAGCCGGGGGGTCTTGAACACTGAAGCTTTCTTT,CASSRGVLNTEAFF
TRBD1,NA,TRBJ2-1,15,TRBV30,TGTGCCTGGAGTGTATGGGACAGCTCCTACAATGAGCAGTTCTTC,CAWSVWDSSYNEQFF
NA,once,TRBJ2-1,16,TRBV19,TGTGCCAGTAGTATCCGTCGGCGGAACGAGGGCAATGAGCAGTTCTTC,CASSIRRRNEGNEQFF
TRBD1,NA,TRBJ1-2,17,TRBV5-4,TGTGCCAGCAGCTTGGATTGGGAGGGGGACAGGGACTATGGCTACACCTTC,CASSLDWEGDRDYGYTF
NA,NA,TRBJ1-3,14,TRBV9,TGTGCCAGCAGCGTGGGGGCAGCTGGAAACACCATATATTTT,CASSVGAAGNTIYF
TRBD1,NA,TRBJ1-4,17,TRBV19,TGTGCCAGTAGTATTGGACTGCAGGGGGGAGTAGGAGAAAAACTGTTTTTT,CASSIGLQGGVGEKLFF
NA,few,TRBJ1-2,14,TRBV2,TGTGCCAGCAGTCGGATCTCGGGGGACTATGGCTACACCTTC,CASSRISGDYGYTF
TRBD2,NA,TRBJ2-1,12,TRBV18,TGTGCCAGCCGGGGGGGCCCAAATGAGCAGTTCTTC,CASRGGPNEQFF
NA,NA,TRBJ2-5,13,TRBV4-1,TGCGCCAGCAGCCTCGGGGGAGGCGAGACCCAGTACTTC,CASSLGGGETQYF
NA,NA,TRBJ1-1,12,TRBV19,TGTGCCAGTAGTAAGAGCGGACGTGAAGCTTTCTTT,CASSKSGREAFF
NA,NA,TRBJ1-1,14,TRBV19,TGTGCCAGTAGCAGATTCGGGGTGAACACTGAAGCTTTCTTT,CASSRFGVNTEAFF
NA,NA,TRBJ1-2,18,TRBV15,TGTGCCACCAGCACGGGGGGGCCGGTCGAGACACGTCTTAGGGGCTACACCTTC,CATSTGGPVETRLRGYTF
NA,NA,TRBJ1-1,16,TRBV11-2,TGTGCCAGCAGCGCCCGCGGGGGTGGAATGAACACTGAAGCTTTCTTT,CASSARGGGMNTEAFF
NA,NA,TRBJ1-1,14,TRBV3-1/TRBV3-2,TGTGCCAGCAGCCAAGATGAGGGGAGGTCTGAAGCTTTCTTT,CASSQDEGRSEAFF
NA,NA,TRBJ2-3,17,TRBV24-1,TGTGCCACCAGTGATTCCCCCTTAGGAGGTGGCACAGATACGCAGTATTTT,CATSDSPLGGGTDTQYF
TRBD1,NA,TRBJ1-2,15,TRBV6-5,TGTGCCAGCAGTTACTCAGACAGGGGTCTATGGGGCTACACCTTC,CASSYSDRGLWGYTF
TRBD1,NA,TRBJ1-1,14,TRBV11-2,TGTGCCAGCAGCTTAGATCGGACAGGCTCGGAAGCTTTCTTT,CASSLDRTGSEAFF
NA,NA,TRBJ1-4,16,TRBV11-2,TGTGCCAGCAGGAAAATAGCGAGTAGGGATAATGAAAAACTGTTTTTT,CASRKIASRDNEKLFF
TRBD1,NA,TRBJ2-7,15,TRBV7-2,TGTGCCAGCAGCTTAACTCCCGGGACAGGGAACGAGCAGTACTTC,CASSLTPGTGNEQYF
NA,NA,TRBJ1-2,14,TRBV24-1,TGTGCCACCAGTGATCTGACACAGAACTATGGCTACACCTTC,CATSDLTQNYGYTF
TRBD1,NA,TRBJ1-6,15,TRBV19,TGTGCCAGTAGTTTTCGGACAGGAGGGAATTCACCCCTCCACTTT,CASSFRTGGNSPLHF
NA,NA,TRBJ2-3,16,TRBV24-1,TGTGCCACCAGTGATTCGTCTAGCCCGAACACAGATACGCAGTATTTT,CATSDSSSPNTDTQYF
NA,NA,TRBJ1-5,13,TRBV6-5,TGTGCCAGCAGGCCAAACAGGGACCAGCCCCAGCATTTT,CASRPNRDQPQHF
NA,NA,TRBJ1-1,17,TRBV6-2/TRBV6-3,TGTGCCAGCAGTTACGCAGGGGCCAGTATCGGCGACACTGAAGCTTTCTTT,CASSYAGASIGDTEAFF
TRBD1,NA,TRBJ1-1,15,TRBV5-1,TGCGCCAGCAGCCCGCGGACAGGGACAGGCACTGAAGCTTTCTTT,CASSPRTGTGTEAFF
NA,NA,TRBJ1-6,15,TRBV9,TGTGCCAGCAGCGCCGGTGGGCAGTATAATTCACCCCTCCACTTT,CASSAGGQYNSPLHF
NA,NA,TRBJ1-1,15,TRBV6-1,TGTGCCAGCAGTGAAGGGTCAGCGGTCTGGACTGAAGCTTTCTTT,CASSEGSAVWTEAFF
TRBD2,NA,TRBJ2-1,16,TRBV11-3,TGTGCCAGCAGCTTAGACGGCGGGGGAAACTACAATGAGCAGTTCTTC,CASSLDGGGNYNEQFF
NA,NA,TRBJ1-6,16,TRBV7-9,TGTGCCAGCACCACAGGGTCAGGGGAATATAATTCACCCCTCCACTTT,CASTTGSGEYNSPLHF
NA,once,TRBJ1-1,11,TRBV29-1,TGCAGCGTTGAGCGAGTAACTGAAGCTTTCTTT,CSVERVTEAFF
NA,NA,TRBJ2-4,19,TRBV4-3,TGCGCCAGCAGCCAAGAATTCGGAGTAGAGGAACTAGCCAAAAACATTCAGTACTTC,CASSQEFGVEELAKNIQYF
NA,NA,TRBJ1-3,14,TRBV9,TGTGCCAGCAGCGTAGGGAGGGTTGGAAACACCATATATTTT,CASSVGRVGNTIYF
NA,NA,TRBJ1-4,14,TRBV5-4,TGTGCCAGCAGCTTGCAGGGATCCAATGAAAAACTGTTTTTT,CASSLQGSNEKLFF
TRBD1,NA,TRBJ1-6,16,TRBV11-2,TGTGCCAGCAGCTCCCGGGGGGGGACAGGGTATTCACCCCTCCACTTT,CASSSRGGTGYSPLHF
TRBD1,NA,TRBJ2-7,15,TRBV6-5,TGTGCCAGCAGGAGCGGGACAGGGAGCTCCTACGAGCAGTACTTC,CASRSGTGSSYEQYF
TRBD2,NA,TRBJ2-7,15,TRBV4-2,TGTGCCAGCAGCCAAGACGGGGGGGGTCCCTACGAGCAGTACTTC,CASSQDGGGPYEQYF
TRBD1,once,TRBJ1-2,16,TRBV2,TGTGCCAGCAGTGAAGAGGCAGGGGGCGCTTTCGGGTTCTACACCTTC,CASSEEAGGAFGFYTF
TRBD1,once,TRBJ1-2,15,TRBV27,TGTGCCAGCAGTTTAAAGGGACAGGGTGGCTATGGCTACACCTTC,CASSLKGQGGYGYTF
NA,NA,TRBJ1-2,13,TRBV6-1,TGTGCCAGCAGTGAAGCAGCAATTAGAGAATACACCTTC,CASSEAAIREYTF
TRBD1,NA,TRBJ1-5,15,TRBV5-5,TGTGCCAGCAGCTTGGAGGGGGCGACGTATCAGCCCCAGCATTTT,CASSLEGATYQPQHF
TRBD1,once,TRBJ2-7,16,TRBV6-5,TGTGCCAGCAGATACTACAGGGGGCAGGAGCCGTACGAGCAGTACTTC,CASRYYRGQEPYEQYF